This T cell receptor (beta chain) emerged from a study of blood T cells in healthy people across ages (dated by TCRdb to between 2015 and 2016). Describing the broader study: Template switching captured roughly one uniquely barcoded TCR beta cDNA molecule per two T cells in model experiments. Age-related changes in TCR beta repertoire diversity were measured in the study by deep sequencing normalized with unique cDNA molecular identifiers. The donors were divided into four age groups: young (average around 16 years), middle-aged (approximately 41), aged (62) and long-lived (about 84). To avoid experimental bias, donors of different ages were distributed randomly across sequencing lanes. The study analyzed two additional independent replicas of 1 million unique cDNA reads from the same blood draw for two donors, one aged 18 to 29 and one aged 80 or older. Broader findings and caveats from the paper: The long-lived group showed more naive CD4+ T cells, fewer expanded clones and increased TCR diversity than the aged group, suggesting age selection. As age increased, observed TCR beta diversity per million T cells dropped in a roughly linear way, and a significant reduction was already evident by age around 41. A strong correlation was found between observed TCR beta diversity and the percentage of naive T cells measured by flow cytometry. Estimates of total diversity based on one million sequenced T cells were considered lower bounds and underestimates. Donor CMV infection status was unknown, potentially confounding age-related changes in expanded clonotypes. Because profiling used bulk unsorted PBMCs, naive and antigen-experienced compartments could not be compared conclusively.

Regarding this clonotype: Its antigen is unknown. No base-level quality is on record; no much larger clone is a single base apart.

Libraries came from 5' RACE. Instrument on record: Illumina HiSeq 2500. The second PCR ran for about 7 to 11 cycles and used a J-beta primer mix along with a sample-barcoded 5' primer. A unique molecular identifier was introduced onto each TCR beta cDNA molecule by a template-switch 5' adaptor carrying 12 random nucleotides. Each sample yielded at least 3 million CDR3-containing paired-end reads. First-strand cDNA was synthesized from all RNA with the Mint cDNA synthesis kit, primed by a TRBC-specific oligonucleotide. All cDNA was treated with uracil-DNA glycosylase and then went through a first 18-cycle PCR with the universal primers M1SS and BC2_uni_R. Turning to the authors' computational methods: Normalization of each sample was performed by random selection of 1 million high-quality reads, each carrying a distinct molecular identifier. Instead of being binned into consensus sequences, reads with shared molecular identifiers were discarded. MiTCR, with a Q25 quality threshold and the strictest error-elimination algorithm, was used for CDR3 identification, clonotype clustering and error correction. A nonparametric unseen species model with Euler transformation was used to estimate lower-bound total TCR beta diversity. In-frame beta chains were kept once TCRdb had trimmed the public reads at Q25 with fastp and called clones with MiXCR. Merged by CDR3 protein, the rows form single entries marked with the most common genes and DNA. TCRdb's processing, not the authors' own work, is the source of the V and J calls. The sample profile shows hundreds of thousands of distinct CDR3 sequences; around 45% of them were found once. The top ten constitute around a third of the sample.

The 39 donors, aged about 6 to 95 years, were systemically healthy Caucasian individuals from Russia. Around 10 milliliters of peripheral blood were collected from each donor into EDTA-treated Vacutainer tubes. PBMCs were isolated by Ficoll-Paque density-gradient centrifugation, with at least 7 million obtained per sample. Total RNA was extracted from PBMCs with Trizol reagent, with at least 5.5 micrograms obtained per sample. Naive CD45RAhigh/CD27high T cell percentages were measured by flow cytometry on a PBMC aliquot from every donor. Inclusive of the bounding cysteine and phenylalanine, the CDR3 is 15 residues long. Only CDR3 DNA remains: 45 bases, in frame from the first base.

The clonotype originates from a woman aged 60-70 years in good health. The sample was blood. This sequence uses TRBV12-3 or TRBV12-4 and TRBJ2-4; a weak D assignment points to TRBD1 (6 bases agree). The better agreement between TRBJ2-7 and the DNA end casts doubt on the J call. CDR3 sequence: CASRETGRGLGEQYF. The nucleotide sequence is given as TGTGCCAGCAGAGAGACAGGTCGGGGTTTGGGCGAGCAGTACTTC.